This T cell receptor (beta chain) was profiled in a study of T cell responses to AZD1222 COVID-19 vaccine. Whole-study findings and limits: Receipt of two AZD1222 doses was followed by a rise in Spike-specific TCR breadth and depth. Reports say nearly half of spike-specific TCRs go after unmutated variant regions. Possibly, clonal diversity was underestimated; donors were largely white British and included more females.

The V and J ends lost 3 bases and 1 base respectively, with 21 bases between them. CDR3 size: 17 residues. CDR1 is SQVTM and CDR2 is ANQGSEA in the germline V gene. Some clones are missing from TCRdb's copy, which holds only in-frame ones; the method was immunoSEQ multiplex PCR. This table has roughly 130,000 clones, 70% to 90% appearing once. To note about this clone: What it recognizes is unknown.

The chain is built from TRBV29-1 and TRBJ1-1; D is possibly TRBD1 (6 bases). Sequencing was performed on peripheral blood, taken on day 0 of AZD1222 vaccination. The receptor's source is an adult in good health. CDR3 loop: CSVDPETHRGRNTEAFF. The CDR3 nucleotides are TGCAGCGTTGACCCTGAGACGCATAGGGGGAGGAACACTGAAGCTTTCTTT.